This TCR beta chain stems from a study of blood T cells in healthy people across ages. There are 19 residues in the CDR3. The J segment lost 1 base and the V segment lost 4 bases, leaving 13 bases of the junction unmatched. Study-level findings and limits: Age advanced and TCR beta diversity per million T cells fell, roughly linearly.

Concerning this clonotype: The antigen remains undetermined.

A second PCR of 7 to 11 cycles used a sample-barcoded 5' primer and a J-beta primer mix. TCRdb itself ran the 5' RACE reads through MiXCR, one entry per CDR3 protein. The sample yields about 640,000 distinct CDR3 sequences, roughly 53% seen once. The sequence came from a man between 60 and 75 years old in good health. The rearrangement links TRBV23-1 to TRBJ1-1, with 12 nucleotides matching TRBD1. TRBV23-1 is sorted into the ORF group, with uncertain function. The sequenced sample consisted of blood. The CDR3 DNA reads as TGCGCCAGCAGTCCTGAACTCGGGGGACAGGGGGCTCGGAACACTGAAGCTTTCTTT. It specifies CASSPELGGQGARNTEAFF.